This T cell receptor (beta chain) was retrieved from a study of blood T cell repertoires in COVID-19. Overall study: From the United States, Italy and Spain came samples of acute and convalescent COVID-19. PBMCs, B-cell-depleted T cells, or T cells were the source of the cDNA or gDNA that made up the material.

In the original analysis: Amplification with reference gene primers provided the estimates of nucleated cell counts. Method: immunoSEQ multiplex PCR; TCRdb's copy keeps in-frame clones and lacks some. V, J and clone size were drawn from that table, and D and trimming were deduced from the DNA. The profile covers roughly 60,000 clones, with about nine tenths appearing a single time and about 9.5% taken by the ten largest. The CDR3 has 14 residues. Germline V gene data show CDR1 as SGHVS and CDR2 as FQNEAQ. With 1 base clipped from V and 6 bases from J, the junction kept 2 bases outside the gene matches.

V and J are TRBV7-8 and TRBJ2-1; 8 positions match TRBD1. This clonotype was obtained from a human donor with acute or convalescent COVID-19. The donor label of this sample is uncertain. The sample consisted of peripheral blood. The CDR3 is CASSLGQGSNEQFF. In DNA, the CDR3 is TGTGCCAGCAGCTTAGGACAGGGGTCCAATGAGCAGTTCTTC. The entire variable domain, with the rest obtained from reference TRBV7-8 and TRBJ2-1, is as follows: GAGVSQSPRYKVAKRGQDVALRCDPISGHVSLFWYQQALGQGPEFLTYFQNEAQLDKSGLPSDRFFAERPEGSVSTLKIQRTQQEDSAVYLCASSLGQGSNEQFFGPGTRLTVL.